These 24 T cell receptor beta chains share one sample of origin, sequenced in a study of T cell responses to AZD1222 COVID-19 vaccine. Data came from immunoSEQ multiplex PCR; TCRdb stores just in-frame clones and leaves some out. The table shows some 150,000 clones, with about 93% occurring only once. This specimen consisted of peripheral blood, obtained on day 0 of AZD1222 vaccination. The receptors shown here come from an adult in good health.

This chain links TRBV28 with TRBJ1-5; 7 bases map to TRBD1. V trimming: 2 bases; J trimming: 6 bases; junction bases outside the gene matches: 7. The CDR3 runs to 15 residues. Germline V gene sequence: CDR1 MDHEN, CDR2 SYDVKM. This CDR3 is CASSLTGALGQPQHF. The CDR3 DNA is TGTGCCAGCAGTTTAACAGGGGCGCTTGGTCAGCCCCAGCATTTT.

This chain uses TRBV20-1 with TRBJ1-1, with D unresolved. The V end was cut by 3 bases, the J end by 4 bases, with 12 bases between. Germline CDR1 is DFQATT and CDR2 is SNEGSKA (reference sequence). The CDR3 covers 13 residues. CDR3 DNA sequence: TGCAGTGCTAGTGGGCTGCCTGGCACTGAAGCTTTCTTT. It translates to CSASGLPGTEAFF.

The chain is built from TRBV29-1 and TRBJ1-2, with D tentatively TRBD1 (6 bases). Germline V CDR1 and CDR2: SQVTM, ANQGSEA. The CDR3 is 14 residues long. The V end lost 3 bases, the J end lost 8 bases, and 19 bases lay between the germline ends. CDR3 DNA: TGCAGCGTTGACGACAGGAGGAAGCCTGGGGGCTACACCTTC. Its protein product is CSVDDRRKPGGYTF.

This chain connects TRBV18 to TRBJ1-5; D remains unclear. The germline gives CDR1 KGHSH, CDR2 LQKENI. The CDR3 runs to 15 residues. V was pared by 2 bases and J by 3 bases, with 11 bases between. The CDR3 region is CASSPFPPTNQPQHF. DNA for the CDR3: TGTGCCAGCTCACCATTTCCCCCCACCAATCAGCCCCAGCATTTT.

This chain uses TRBV9 with TRBJ2-1; 8 bases are a match to TRBD2. CDR1 and CDR2 (germline): SGDLS, YYNGEE. CDR3 size: 16 residues. After removal of 0 bases from V and 9 bases from J, the junction contained 11 bases not matched to a gene. Here the CDR3 DNA reads TGTGCCAGCAGCGTAGAGGCTCTGCGGGGGGCGACTGAGCAGTTCTTC. It translates to CASSVEALRGATEQFF.

This clone showed up just once. This chain connects TRBV19 to TRBJ2-2, with TRBD2 matching over 9 bases. Trimming at V came to 1 base and at J to 5 bases, leaving 5 bases not matched to a gene. The CDR3 runs to 16 residues. CDR1 and CDR2 from the germline V gene are LNHDA and SQIVND (reference sequence). The CDR3 region has the DNA TGTGCCAGTAGTATAGGTTGGCTAGCGGGGACCGGGGAGCTGTTTTTT. Protein product: CASSIGWLAGTGELFF.

This clone was recorded once. The chain has TRBV20-1 and TRBJ2-5; 7 positions agree with TRBD1. This CDR3 contains 14 residues. Germline CDR1 is DFQATT and CDR2 is SNEGSKA (reference sequence). V was clipped by 3 bases and J by 5 bases; unmatched bases: 9. CDR3 sequence reads: CSASRQGPRETQYF. The CDR3 bases are TGCAGTGCTAGTAGACAGGGTCCAAGGGAGACCCAGTACTTC.

J is TRBJ1-2 and V is TRBV6-2 or TRBV6-3, with D perhaps matching TRBD1 (5 bases). Germline V lookup: CDR1 MNHEY, CDR2 SVGEGT. Trimming stripped 2 bases from V and 4 bases from J, with 11 bases between. The CDR3 has 14 amino acids. DNA of the CDR3: TGTGCCAGCAGTTACGACAGAACAAGCTATGGCTACACCTTC. As protein: CASSYDRTSYGYTF.

This chain joins TRBV25-1 and TRBJ2-1, with D unclear. The germline V gene encodes CDR1 MGHDK and CDR2 SYGVNS. Trimming removed 2 bases at V and 7 bases at J, with 12 bases between. CDR3 length: 14 residues. The chain's CDR3 is CASSEDWLGNEQFF. CDR3 DNA sequence: TGTGCCAGCAGTGAAGATTGGTTAGGGAATGAGCAGTTCTTC.

This chain connects TRBV25-1 to TRBJ1-4; D gene ambiguous. V lost 1 base, J lost 0 bases, and 12 bases lay in between. CDR3 length: 17 residues. CDR1 and CDR2 from the germline V gene are MGHDK and SYGVNS. CDR3 nucleotide sequence: TGTGCCAGCAGTGAATGTATGCCGTACTCAACTAATGAAAAACTGTTTTTT. Translating it yields CASSECMPYSTNEKLFF.

V usage is TRBV9 and J usage is TRBJ2-5; D remains ambiguous. Germline CDR1 SGDLS, CDR2 YYNGEE. Deletions cut 0 bases from V and 0 bases from J, with 6 bases between. This CDR3 contains 14 residues. CDR3 sequence reads: CASSVDSNQETQYF. CDR3 bases: TGTGCCAGCAGCGTAGATAGCAACCAAGAGACCCAGTACTTC.

The V call is TRBV3-1 (or the pseudogene TRBV3-2), the J call TRBJ2-2; no definite D call. The CDR3 has 17 amino acids. V lost 0 bases and J lost 0, with 11 bases in between. Germline V CDR1 and CDR2: LGHDT, YNNKEL (reference sequence). The CDR3 spells CASSQDRSPANTGELFF. The CDR3 DNA is TGTGCCAGCAGCCAAGATCGTTCACCCGCGAACACCGGGGAGCTGTTTTTT.

Here the CDR3 DNA reads TGTGCCAGCAGTCAAGGACAGAGTGGGGAGCTGTTTTTT. It encodes CASSQGQSGELFF. The rearrangement links TRBV27 to TRBJ2-2; possibly TRBD1 for D (6 bases). V was shortened by 5 bases and J by 8 bases, with 12 bases between the two germline ends. From germline, CDR1 is MNHEY and CDR2 SMNVEV (reference sequence). CDR3 length: 13 amino acids.

This chain links TRBV5-6 with TRBJ1-6; 10 bases agree with TRBD1. The CDR3 sequence is 15 residues long. The germline V gene encodes CDR1 SGHDT and CDR2 YYEEEE. After removal of 3 bases from V and 6 bases from J, the junction contained 3 bases not matched to a gene. The CDR3 coding sequence is TGTGCCAGCAGCTACGGGACAGGGGTTAATTCACCCCTCCACTTT. Translating gives CASSYGTGVNSPLHF.

This chain uses TRBV7-9 with TRBJ2-7; TRBD1 matches at 7 bases. From germline, CDR1 is SEHNR and CDR2 FQNEAQ (reference sequence). This CDR3 is built from 14 residues. V shed 4 bases, J shed 6 bases, and the junction held 9 bases outside the gene matches. This chain's CDR3 is CASSWTDRIGEQYF. As DNA, the CDR3 is TGTGCCAGCAGCTGGACGGACAGGATCGGCGAGCAGTACTTC.

The J gene is TRBJ2-3, the V gene TRBV18, with D maybe TRBD1 (6 bases). CDR1 is KGHSH, CDR2 LQKENI, per germline. V lost 2 bases, J lost 6 bases, and 15 bases lay in between. There are 15 residues in the CDR3. The DNA of the CDR3 is TGTGCCAGCTCACCAGCGAGGGGGAGTGGGGATACGCAGTATTTT. This sequence encodes CASSPARGSGDTQYF.

With regard to this clone: Other DNA sequences in the sample encode the same CDR3. This chain links TRBV6-5 with TRBJ2-5; D not certain. The CDR3 contains 14 residues. CDR1 is MNHEY, CDR2 SVGAGI, per germline. V was cut by 3 bases and J by 1 base, with 9 bases left in between. The DNA of the CDR3 is TGTGCCAGCAGTTATTCGTCTACCCAAGAGACCCAGTACTTC. The encoded protein is CASSYSSTQETQYF.

The chain has TRBV23-1 and TRBJ2-7, with D perhaps TRBD1 or TRBD2 (5 bases each). TRBV23-1 is an ORF, with its function uncertain. The CDR3 has 16 amino acids. The V gene lost 0 bases and the J gene lost 5 bases, with 17 bases spanning the gap. This chain's CDR3 is CASSQSHVRRGHEQYF. Here the CDR3 DNA reads TGCGCCAGCAGTCAATCTCACGTCCGACGGGGCCACGAGCAGTACTTC.

The chain links TRBV6-5 to TRBJ1-1; D is unresolved. The germline gives CDR1 MNHEY, CDR2 SVGAGI. Deletions cut 2 bases from V and 1 base from J, with 8 bases between. This CDR3 spans 14 amino acids. The CDR3, as DNA: TGTGCCAGCAGTTACACCTTAAGGAACACTGAAGCTTTCTTT. Its translation is CASSYTLRNTEAFF.

Only one count was recorded for this clone. V is TRBV7-2 and J is TRBJ1-3, with no clear D. The CDR3 is 13 residues long. The germline V and J ends were trimmed by 5 bases and 0 bases, with 5 bases remaining between them. Germline lookup yields CDR1 SGHTA and CDR2 FQGNSA. The CDR3 nucleotides read TGTGCCAGCAGCAGTAGCTCTGGAAACACCATATATTTT. Its protein product is CASSSSSGNTIYF.

The chain uses TRBV6-1 and TRBJ1-5; D is possibly TRBD1 (6 bases). The germline gives CDR1 MNHNS, CDR2 SASEGT. The V end lost 0 bases, the J end lost 7 bases, and 19 bases lay between the germline ends. This CDR3 region has 17 residues. As DNA, the CDR3 is TGTGCCAGCAGTGAAGCCAGAGGGGCAGGGGCGGGACAGCCCCAGCATTTT. Its translation: CASSEARGAGAGQPQHF.

V is TRBV6-6 and J is TRBJ1-1; 7 bases are a match to TRBD1. Germline lookup yields CDR1 MNHNY and CDR2 SVGAGI (reference sequence). This CDR3 comprises 14 residues. Trimming removed 5 bases from V and 6 bases from J; junction bases left unmatched: 9. The CDR3 sequence is CASSLDRDAAEAFF. Written as DNA, the CDR3 is TGTGCCAGCAGTCTAGACAGGGACGCGGCTGAAGCTTTCTTT.

The chain carries TRBV11-2 and TRBJ2-7; perhaps TRBD1 as D (6 bases). This CDR3 comprises 15 residues. Germline CDR1 reads SGHAT; CDR2 reads FQNNGV. V was pared by 1 base and J by 3 bases, with 13 bases between. In nucleotides, the CDR3 is TGTGCCAGCAGCTTAGGAGGGGGACGCCACTACGAGCAGTACTTC. Encoded protein: CASSLGGGRHYEQYF.

This chain links TRBV15 with TRBJ1-6; 7 nucleotides agree with TRBD1. The CDR3 runs 14 residues. From germline, CDR1 is LNHNV and CDR2 YYDKDF (reference sequence). With V trimmed by 3 bases and J by 5 bases, 1 base remained unmatched. CDR3 sequence reads: CATSRDRNNSPLHF. CDR3 coding DNA: TGTGCCACCAGCAGGGACAGGAATAATTCACCCCTCCACTTT.